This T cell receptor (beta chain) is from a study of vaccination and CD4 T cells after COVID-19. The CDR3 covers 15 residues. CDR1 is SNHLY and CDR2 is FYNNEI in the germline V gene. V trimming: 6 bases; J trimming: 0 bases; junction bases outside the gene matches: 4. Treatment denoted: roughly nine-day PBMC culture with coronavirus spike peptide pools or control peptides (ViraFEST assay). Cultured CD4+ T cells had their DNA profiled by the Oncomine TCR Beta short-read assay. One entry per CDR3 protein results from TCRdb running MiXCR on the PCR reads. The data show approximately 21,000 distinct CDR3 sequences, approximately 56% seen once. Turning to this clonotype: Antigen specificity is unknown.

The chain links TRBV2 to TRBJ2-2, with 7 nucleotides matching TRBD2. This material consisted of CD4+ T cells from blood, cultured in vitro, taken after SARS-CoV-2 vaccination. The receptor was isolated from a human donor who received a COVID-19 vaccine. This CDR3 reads CASRPGLANTGELFF. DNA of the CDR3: TGTGCCAGCAGGCCCGGACTAGCGAACACCGGGGAGCTGTTTTTT.